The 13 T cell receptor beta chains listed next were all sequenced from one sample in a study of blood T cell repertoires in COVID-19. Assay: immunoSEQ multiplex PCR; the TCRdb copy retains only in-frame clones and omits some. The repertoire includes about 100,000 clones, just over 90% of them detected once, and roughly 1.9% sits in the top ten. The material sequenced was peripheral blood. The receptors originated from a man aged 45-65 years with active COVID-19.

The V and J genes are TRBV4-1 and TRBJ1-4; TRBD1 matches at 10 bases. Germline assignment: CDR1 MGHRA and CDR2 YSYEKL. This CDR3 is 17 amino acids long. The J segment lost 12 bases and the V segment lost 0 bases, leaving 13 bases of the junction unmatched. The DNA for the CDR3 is TGCGCCAGCAGCCAAGAACATAAGAGGACAGGGGGTTTTGAACTGTTTTTT. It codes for CASSQEHKRTGGFELFF.

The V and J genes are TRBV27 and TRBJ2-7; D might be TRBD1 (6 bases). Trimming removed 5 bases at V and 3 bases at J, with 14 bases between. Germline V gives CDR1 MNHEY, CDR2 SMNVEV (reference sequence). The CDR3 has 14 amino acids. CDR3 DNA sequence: TGTGCCAGCAGTCCCCTGGACAGATACTACGAGCAGTACTTC. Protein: CASSPLDRYYEQYF.

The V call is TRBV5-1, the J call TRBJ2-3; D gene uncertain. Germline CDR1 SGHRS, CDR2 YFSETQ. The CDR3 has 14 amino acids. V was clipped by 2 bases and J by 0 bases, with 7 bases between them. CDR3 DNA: TGCGCCAGCAGCTTAAGCTTCAGCACAGATACGCAGTATTTT. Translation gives CASSLSFSTDTQYF.

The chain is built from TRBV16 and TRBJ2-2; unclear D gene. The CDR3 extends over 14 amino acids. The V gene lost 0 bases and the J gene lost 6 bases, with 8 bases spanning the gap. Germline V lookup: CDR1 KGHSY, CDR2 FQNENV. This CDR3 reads CASSQSVLPGELFF. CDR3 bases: TGTGCCAGCAGCCAATCGGTACTCCCCGGGGAGCTGTTTTTT.

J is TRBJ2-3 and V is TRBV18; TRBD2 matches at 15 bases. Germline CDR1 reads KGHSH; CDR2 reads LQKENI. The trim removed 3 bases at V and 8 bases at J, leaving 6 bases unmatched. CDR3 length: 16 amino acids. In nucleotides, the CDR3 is TGTGCCAGCTCACCGCCGGGACTAGCGGGAGGTCGTACGCAGTATTTT. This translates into CASSPPGLAGGRTQYF. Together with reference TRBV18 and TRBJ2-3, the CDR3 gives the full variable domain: NAGVMQNPRHLVRRRGQEARLRCSPMKGHSHVYWYRQLPEEGLKFMVYLQKENIIDESGMPKERFSAEFPKEGPSILRIQQVVRGDSAAYFCASSPPGLAGGRTQYFGPGTRLTVL.

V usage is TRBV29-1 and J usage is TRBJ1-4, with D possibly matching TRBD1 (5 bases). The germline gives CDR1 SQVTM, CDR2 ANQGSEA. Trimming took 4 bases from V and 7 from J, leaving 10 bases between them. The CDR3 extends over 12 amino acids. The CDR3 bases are TGCAGCGTTGTCCAGGGTACTGAAAAACTGTTTTTT. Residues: CSVVQGTEKLFF.

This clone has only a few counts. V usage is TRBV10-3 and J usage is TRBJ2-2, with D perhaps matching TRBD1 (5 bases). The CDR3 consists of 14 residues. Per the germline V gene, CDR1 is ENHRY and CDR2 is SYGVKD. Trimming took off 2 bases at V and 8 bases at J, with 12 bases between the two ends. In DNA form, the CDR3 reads TGTGCCATCAGTGAGCAACTCCAGGGTGGGGAGCTGTTTTTT. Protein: CAISEQLQGGELFF.

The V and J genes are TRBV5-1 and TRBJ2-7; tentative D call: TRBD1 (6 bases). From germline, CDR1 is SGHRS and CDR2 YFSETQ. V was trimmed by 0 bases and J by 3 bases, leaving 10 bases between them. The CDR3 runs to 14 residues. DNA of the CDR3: TGCGCCAGCAGCTTGGTGGGGGCGAGCTACGAGCAGTACTTC. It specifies CASSLVGASYEQYF. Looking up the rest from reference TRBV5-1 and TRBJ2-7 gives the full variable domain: KAGVTQTPRYLIKTRGQQVTLSCSPISGHRSVSWYQQTPGQGLQFLFEYFSETQRNKGNFPGRFSGRQFSNSRSEMNVSTLELGDSALYLCASSLVGASYEQYFGPGTRLTVT.

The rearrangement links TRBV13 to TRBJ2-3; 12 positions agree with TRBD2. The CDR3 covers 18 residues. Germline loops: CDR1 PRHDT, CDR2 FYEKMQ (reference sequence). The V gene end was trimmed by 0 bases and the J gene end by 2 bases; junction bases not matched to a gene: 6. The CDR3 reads CASSLGLAGGRATDTQYF. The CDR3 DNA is TGTGCCAGCAGCTTAGGACTAGCGGGGGGTCGAGCCACAGATACGCAGTATTTT.

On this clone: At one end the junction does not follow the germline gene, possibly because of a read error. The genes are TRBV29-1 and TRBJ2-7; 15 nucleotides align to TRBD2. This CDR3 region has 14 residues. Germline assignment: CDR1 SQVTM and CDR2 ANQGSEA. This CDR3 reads CSVGTSGRAGAVRF. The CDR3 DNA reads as TGCAGCGTTGGGACTAGCGGGAGGGCCGGAGCAGTGCGATTC.

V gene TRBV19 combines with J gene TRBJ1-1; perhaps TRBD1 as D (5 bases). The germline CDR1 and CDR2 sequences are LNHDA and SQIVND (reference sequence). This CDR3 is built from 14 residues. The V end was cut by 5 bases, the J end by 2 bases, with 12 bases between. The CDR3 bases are TGTGCCAGTAGTCCGGGGGACCTTAACACTGAAGCTTTCTTT. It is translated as CASSPGDLNTEAFF. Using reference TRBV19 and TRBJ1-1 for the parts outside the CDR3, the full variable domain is DGGITQSPKYLFRKEGQNVTLSCEQNLNHDAMYWYRQDPGQGLRLIYYSQIVNDFQKGDIAEGYSVSREKKESFPLTVTSAQKNPTAFYLCASSPGDLNTEAFFGQGTRLTVV.

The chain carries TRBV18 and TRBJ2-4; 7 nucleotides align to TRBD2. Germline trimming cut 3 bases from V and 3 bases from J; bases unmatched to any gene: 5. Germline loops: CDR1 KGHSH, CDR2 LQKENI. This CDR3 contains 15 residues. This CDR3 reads CASSPGGSGKNIQYF. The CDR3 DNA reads TGTGCCAGCTCACCGGGGGGGAGCGGCAAAAACATTCAGTACTTC.

CDR3 DNA sequence: TGCAGCGTTGAAGAGGACCGGGGCTACGAGCAGTACTTC. It yields the protein CSVEEDRGYEQYF. The rearrangement joins TRBV29-1 to TRBJ2-7, with TRBD2 as a possible D gene (5 bases). The germline V gene has CDR1 SQVTM and CDR2 ANQGSEA. With 0 bases removed from V and 3 bases from J, the gap between germline ends came to 9 bases. There are 13 residues in the CDR3.